One sample yielded the 7 T cell receptor beta chains listed below, sequenced in a study of blood T cell repertoires in COVID-19. Sequencing was performed with immunoSEQ multiplex PCR; in TCRdb, only in-frame clones are kept and a portion is missing. The sample carries 300,000 to 500,000 clones, 88% recorded once. The sample taken for sequencing was PBMCs or T cells enriched from blood (not recorded which). The source is a woman under 40 with acute COVID-19.

The rearrangement uses TRBV5-1 and TRBJ2-5; 7 bases fit TRBD1. Germline V gene sequence: CDR1 SGHRS, CDR2 YFSETQ. The CDR3 is 14 residues long. Trimming at V came to 5 bases and at J to 6 bases, leaving 10 bases not matched to a gene. CDR3 protein: CASRATTGLQTQYF. The CDR3 nucleotides are TGCGCCAGCAGGGCCACGACAGGGTTGCAGACCCAGTACTTC.

The J gene is TRBJ1-1, the V gene TRBV5-6; possibly TRBD1 for D (6 bases). Germline V gives CDR1 SGHDT, CDR2 YYEEEE. This CDR3 spans 13 amino acids. V was clipped by 1 base and J by 6 bases, with 10 bases between them. The CDR3 here is CASSLTGSAEAFF. DNA for the CDR3: TGTGCCAGCAGCTTGACAGGGAGCGCTGAAGCTTTCTTT.

CDR3 nucleotide sequence: TGCGCCAGCAGCCCTCTCGGGACAGTACCCGGCTATGGCTACACCTTC. Encoded protein: CASSPLGTVPGYGYTF. The V gene is TRBV5-1, the J gene TRBJ1-2; 7 bases match TRBD1. The V gene end was trimmed by 4 bases and the J gene end by 4 bases; junction bases not matched to a gene: 13. CDR1 and CDR2 (germline): SGHRS, YFSETQ. The CDR3 contains 16 residues.

A few counts support this clone. The chain combines TRBV13 with TRBJ1-1; TRBD1 aligns across 11 bases. This CDR3 contains 16 residues. Germline CDR1 PRHDT, CDR2 FYEKMQ (reference sequence). V shed 1 base, J shed 8 bases, and the junction held 9 bases outside the gene matches. CDR3 protein: CASSLVFGTGGLEAFF. As DNA, the CDR3 is TGTGCCAGCAGCTTAGTTTTTGGGACAGGGGGATTGGAAGCTTTCTTT. Full variable domain (missing parts from reference TRBV13 and TRBJ1-1): AAGVIQSPRHLIKEKRETATLKCYPIPRHDTVYWYQQGPGQDPQFLISFYEKMQSDKGSIPDRFSAQQFSDYHSELNMSSLELGDSALYFCASSLVFGTGGLEAFFGQGTRLTVV.

The chain joins TRBV5-1 to TRBJ2-5, with D possibly being TRBD1 (5 bases). Between the trimmed V and J ends, which lost 2 bases and 1 base, there was a span of 9 bases. The CDR3 extends over 14 amino acids. The V gene's germline CDR1 is SGHRS and CDR2 YFSETQ. This CDR3 is CASSLRGVQETQYF. In DNA, the CDR3 is TGCGCCAGCAGCTTAAGGGGCGTCCAAGAGACCCAGTACTTC.

This rearrangement joins TRBV11-3 to TRBJ1-2; TRBD1 agrees at 7 bases. Per the germline V gene, CDR1 is SGHNT and CDR2 is YENEEA. Unmatched junction bases numbered 13, after V lost 1 base and J lost 5 bases. The CDR3 has 17 residues. This chain's CDR3 is CASSLVNRDSVLYGYTF. In nucleotides, the CDR3 is TGTGCCAGCAGCTTAGTGAACCGGGACAGCGTTCTTTATGGCTACACCTTC.

The chain couples TRBV9 to TRBJ1-1; the D is unclear. Germline values: CDR1 SGDLS, CDR2 YYNGEE. This CDR3 comprises 15 residues. Trimming shortened V by 0 bases and J by 0 bases, and 9 bases separated the two germline ends. The CDR3 region has the DNA TGTGCCAGCAGCGTAGGGGCGAGATTGAACACTGAAGCTTTCTTT. Translation: CASSVGARLNTEAFF. Full variable domain (outside the CDR3, taken from reference TRBV9 and TRBJ1-1): DSGVTQTPKHLITATGQRVTLRCSPRSGDLSVYWYQQSLDQGLQFLIQYYNGEERAKGNILERFSAQQFPDLHSELNLSSLELGDSALYFCASSVGARLNTEAFFGQGTRLTVV.